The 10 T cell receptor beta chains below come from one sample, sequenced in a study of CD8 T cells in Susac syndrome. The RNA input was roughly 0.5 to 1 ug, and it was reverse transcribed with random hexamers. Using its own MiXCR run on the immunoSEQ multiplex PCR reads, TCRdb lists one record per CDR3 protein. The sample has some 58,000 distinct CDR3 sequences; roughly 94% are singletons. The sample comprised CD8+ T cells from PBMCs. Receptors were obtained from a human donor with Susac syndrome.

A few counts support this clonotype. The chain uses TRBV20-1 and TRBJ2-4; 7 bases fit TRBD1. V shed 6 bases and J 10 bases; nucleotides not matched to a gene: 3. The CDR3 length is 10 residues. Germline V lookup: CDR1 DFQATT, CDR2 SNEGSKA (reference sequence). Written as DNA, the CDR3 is TGCAGTGCCTACAGGGGTATTCAGTACTTC. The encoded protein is CSAYRGIQYF.

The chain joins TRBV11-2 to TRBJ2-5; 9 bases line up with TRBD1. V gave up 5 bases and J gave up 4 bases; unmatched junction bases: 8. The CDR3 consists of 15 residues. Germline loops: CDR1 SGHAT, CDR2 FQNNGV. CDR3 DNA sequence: TGTGCCAGCAGCCCCGGGACAGGGACCGTAGAGACCCAGTACTTC. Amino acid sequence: CASSPGTGTVETQYF.

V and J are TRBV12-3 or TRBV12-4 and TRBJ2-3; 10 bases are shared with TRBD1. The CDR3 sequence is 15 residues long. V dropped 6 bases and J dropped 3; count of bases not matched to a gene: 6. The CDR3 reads CASRPRQGATDTQYF. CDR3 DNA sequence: TGTGCCAGCAGACCAAGACAGGGGGCAACAGATACGCAGTATTTT.

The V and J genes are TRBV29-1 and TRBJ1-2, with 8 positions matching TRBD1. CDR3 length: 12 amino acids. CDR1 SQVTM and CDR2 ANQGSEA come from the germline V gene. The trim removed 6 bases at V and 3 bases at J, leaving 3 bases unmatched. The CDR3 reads CSVTDRDYGYTF. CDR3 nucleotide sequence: TGCAGCGTCACGGACAGGGACTATGGCTACACCTTC. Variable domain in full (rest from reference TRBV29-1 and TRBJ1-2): SAVISQKPSRDICQRGTSLTIQCQVDSQVTMMFWYRQQPGQSLTLIATANQGSEATYESGFVIDKFPISRPNLTFSTLTVSNMSPEDSSIYLCSVTDRDYGYTFGSGTRLTVV.

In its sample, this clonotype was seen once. The CDR3 protein is CASRVGGQETQYF. The CDR3 DNA is TGTGCCAGCCGGGTTGGGGGTCAAGAGACCCAGTACTTC. The chain recombines TRBV7-9 with TRBJ2-5; tentatively, D is TRBD1 or TRBD2 (5 bases each). V was clipped by 8 bases and J by 2 bases, with 12 bases between them. Germline CDR1 SEHNR, CDR2 FQNEAQ (reference sequence). The CDR3 has 13 amino acids.

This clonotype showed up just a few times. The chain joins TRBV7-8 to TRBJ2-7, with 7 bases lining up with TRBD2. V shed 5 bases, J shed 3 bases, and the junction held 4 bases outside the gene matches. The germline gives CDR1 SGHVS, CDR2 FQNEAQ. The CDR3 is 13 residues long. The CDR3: CASSVRDYYEQYF. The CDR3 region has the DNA TGTGCCAGCAGCGTCCGGGACTACTACGAGCAGTACTTC.

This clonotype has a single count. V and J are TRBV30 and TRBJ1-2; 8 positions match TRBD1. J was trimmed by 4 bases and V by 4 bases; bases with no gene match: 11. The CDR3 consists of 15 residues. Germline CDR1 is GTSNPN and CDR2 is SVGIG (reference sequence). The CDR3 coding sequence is TGTGCCTGGAATCGTCCGGGACAGGAGGGCTATGGCTACACCTTC. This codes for CAWNRPGQEGYGYTF.

Written as DNA, the CDR3 is TGCGCCAGCAGCTTGGCTCACCAATACGAGCAGTACTTC. As protein: CASSLAHQYEQYF. The rearrangement uses TRBV5-1 and TRBJ2-7, with D hard to call. CDR3 length: 13 amino acids. The V and J ends lost 0 bases and 4 bases respectively, with 8 bases between them. Germline loops: CDR1 SGHRS, CDR2 YFSETQ.

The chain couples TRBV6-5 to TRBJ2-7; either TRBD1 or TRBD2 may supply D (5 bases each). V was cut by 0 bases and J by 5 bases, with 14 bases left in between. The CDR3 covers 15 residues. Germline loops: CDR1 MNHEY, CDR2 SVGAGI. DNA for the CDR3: TGTGCCAGCAGTTACTCCCGGGGCTGGGCACACGAGCAGTACTTC. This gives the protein CASSYSRGWAHEQYF.

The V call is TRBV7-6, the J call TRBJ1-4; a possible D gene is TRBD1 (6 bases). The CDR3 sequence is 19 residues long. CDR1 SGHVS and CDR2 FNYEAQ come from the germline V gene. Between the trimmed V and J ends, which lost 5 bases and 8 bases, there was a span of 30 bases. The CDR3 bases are TGTGCCAGCAGCCGTTTTTCCTCTCGATTGGGGGCGGCGGGAGAAAAACTGTTTTTT. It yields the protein CASSRFSSRLGAAGEKLFF.